The 17 T cell receptor beta chains in this list originate from one sample, sequenced in a study of blood T cells in healthy people across ages. A second PCR, run for 7 to 11 cycles, used a sample-barcoded 5' primer plus a J-beta primer mix. TCRdb redid the calling of the 5' RACE reads with MiXCR, one entry per CDR3 protein. The sample has approximately 680,000 distinct CDR3 sequences, around 32% seen once. The specimen was blood. The receptors originated from a woman aged 80 or over in good health.

This clonotype was counted ten times or more. The CDR3 is CASSLPGGADREQYF. The CDR3 bases are TGTGCCAGCAGTTTGCCAGGGGGCGCCGACCGCGAGCAGTACTTC. The V and J genes are TRBV27 and TRBJ2-7; 8 nucleotides line up with TRBD1. The ends lost 3 bases at V and 6 bases at J; junction bases unmatched: 10. The germline V gene has CDR1 MNHEY and CDR2 SMNVEV (reference sequence). The CDR3 runs 15 residues.

The chain carries TRBV7-2 and TRBJ2-3; TRBD2 matches 13 bases. This CDR3 is 17 amino acids long. Germline CDR1 is SGHTA and CDR2 is FQGNSA. The trim removed 3 bases at V and 0 bases at J, leaving 3 bases unmatched. CDR3 in amino acids: CASSFGTSGVSTDTQYF. CDR3 sequence (DNA): TGTGCCAGCAGCTTTGGGACTAGCGGGGTTAGCACAGATACGCAGTATTTT.

This clonotype appeared many times. The gene calls are TRBV7-2 and TRBJ2-1; 10 bases are a match to TRBD2. The V and J ends lost 1 base and 6 bases, in that order; junction bases with no gene match: 9. The CDR3 is made up of 17 amino acids. Germline lookup yields CDR1 SGHTA and CDR2 FQGNSA. CDR3 protein: CASSLEVAGGLANEQFF. The CDR3 DNA reads TGTGCCAGCAGCTTAGAAGTAGCGGGGGGACTGGCCAATGAGCAGTTCTTC.

A word on this clonotype: A read error may account for a junction end that differs from germline. The J gene is TRBJ2-3, the V gene TRBV5-1, with 9 bases that match TRBD1. Germline V gene lookup returns CDR1 SGHRS and CDR2 YFSETQ. This CDR3 is 13 amino acids long. The CDR3 DNA reads TGCGCCAGCAGCTTACAGGGGGCAGATGCGCAGTATTTT. Translating it yields CASSLQGADAQYF.

Turning to this clonotype: A much more abundant neighbour one base away suggests this may be a read error. The CDR3 is CASNPQPMRTGGNEQFF. CDR3 bases: TGTGCCAGCAACCCGCAGCCGATGCGAACCGGGGGGAATGAGCAGTTCTTC. The chain has TRBV7-6 and TRBJ2-1; 7 positions match TRBD2. Germline V gene lookup returns CDR1 SGHVS and CDR2 FNYEAQ. The CDR3 is made up of 17 amino acids. Trimming removed 7 bases from V and 7 bases from J; junction bases left unmatched: 19.

As to this clonotype: A single base separates this from a much larger clone, so it may be a read error. The chain uses TRBV9 and TRBJ2-1; D remains ambiguous. Germline V gives CDR1 SGDLS, CDR2 YYNGEE. The CDR3 totals 15 residues. CDR3 residues: CASNVGVARYNEQFF. The CDR3 nucleotides are TGTGCCAGCAACGTAGGAGTCGCGAGGTACAATGAGCAGTTCTTC. Supplemented by reference TRBV9 and TRBJ2-1, the full variable domain reads DSGVTQTPKHLITATGQRVTLRCSPRSGDLSVYWYQQSLDQGLQFLIQYYNGEERAKGNILERFSAQQFPDLHSELNLSSLELGDSALYFCASNVGVARYNEQFFGPGTRLTVL.

On this clonotype: Germline is not matched at one junction end, which may reflect a read error. This chain connects TRBV6-6 to TRBJ1-1, with TRBD1 matching 7 bases. The CDR3 spans 16 residues. Germline V gives CDR1 MNHNY, CDR2 SVGAGI (reference sequence). The CDR3 DNA is TGTGCCAGCAGGGACCGAGACAGGGCGGGGAACGCTGAAGCTTTCTTT. It yields the protein CASRDRDRAGNAEAFF.

V usage is TRBV20-1 and J usage is TRBJ1-4; D gene uncertain. With 0 bases removed from V and 2 bases from J, the gap between germline ends came to 10 bases. The CDR3 runs 15 residues. The germline gives CDR1 DFQATT, CDR2 SNEGSKA (reference sequence). Here the CDR3 reads CSARDHQSTNEKLFF. DNA of the CDR3: TGCAGTGCTAGAGATCACCAATCGACTAATGAAAAACTGTTTTTT.

This clonotype has a count of ten or more. The chain has TRBV11-2 and TRBJ1-2; maybe TRBD1 (5 bases). Between the trimmed V and J ends, which lost 0 bases and 7 bases, there was a span of 9 bases. CDR1 and CDR2 (germline): SGHAT, FQNNGV. The CDR3 length is 13 residues. The CDR3 DNA reads TGTGCCAGCAGCTTAGAAATGGGGGGTGGCTACACCTTC. Its translation is CASSLEMGGGYTF. Using reference TRBV11-2 and TRBJ1-2 for the parts outside the CDR3, the full variable domain is EAGVAQSPRYKIIEKRQSVAFWCNPISGHATLYWYQQILGQGPKLLIQFQNNGVVDDSQLPKDRFSAERLKGVDSTLKIQPAKLEDSAVYLCASSLEMGGGYTFGSGTRLTVV.

This clonotype was recorded at least ten times. The chain employs TRBV20-1 and TRBJ1-2, with 7 bases lining up with TRBD1. This CDR3 contains 15 residues. Germline CDR1 and CDR2: DFQATT and SNEGSKA (reference sequence). J lost 3 bases, V lost 3 bases, and 10 bases had no gene match. The CDR3 coding sequence is TGCAGTGCTAGGTTCCAGGGGGTTCCTCACTATGGCTACACCTTC. Translating it yields CSARFQGVPHYGYTF.

This clonotype has only a few counts. V and J are TRBV30 and TRBJ2-5; 10 bases line up with TRBD1. This CDR3 is 12 amino acids long. The germline gives CDR1 GTSNPN, CDR2 SVGIG (reference sequence). DNA for the CDR3: TGTGCTTGCGGACAGGGGGAAGAGACCCAGTACTTC. It translates to CACGQGEETQYF.

This clonotype has a handful of counts. J is TRBJ1-2 and V is TRBV12-3 or TRBV12-4; 7 bases match TRBD1. The CDR3 has 13 amino acids. V trimming: 6 bases; J trimming: 6 bases; junction bases outside the gene matches: 7. The CDR3 DNA sequence: TGTGCCAGCAGGTTGGGACAGTGGGATGGCTACACCTTC. This codes for CASRLGQWDGYTF.

CDR3 DNA: TGCGCCAGCAGCATGGACAACCCCTCCTACAATGAGCAGTTCTTC. Translated: CASSMDNPSYNEQFF. This rearrangement joins TRBV5-1 to TRBJ2-1, with D perhaps matching TRBD1 (5 bases). Trimming cost V 4 bases and J 0 bases, with 11 bases left between them. The CDR3 runs 15 residues. The V gene's germline CDR1 is SGHRS and CDR2 YFSETQ. The full variable domain, in which reference TRBV5-1 and TRBJ2-1 provide the parts outside the CDR3, is KAGVTQTPRYLIKTRGQQVTLSCSPISGHRSVSWYQQTPGQGLQFLFEYFSETQRNKGNFPGRFSGRQFSNSRSEMNVSTLELGDSALYLCASSMDNPSYNEQFFGPGTRLTVL.

In this sample, this clonotype turned up a few times. This chain uses TRBV30 with TRBJ1-2; unclear D gene. This CDR3 is built from 13 residues. V was shortened by 2 bases and J by 3 bases, with 10 bases between the two germline ends. Germline values: CDR1 GTSNPN, CDR2 SVGIG (reference sequence). CDR3 residues: CAWSMGRDYGYTF. The DNA of the CDR3 is TGTGCCTGGAGTATGGGGAGAGACTATGGCTACACCTTC.

There are many counts of this clonotype. V usage is TRBV12-3 or TRBV12-4 and J usage is TRBJ2-1, with D possibly being TRBD2 (5 bases). Trimming removed 5 bases at V and 8 bases at J, with 16 bases between. This CDR3 comprises 14 residues. This CDR3 is CASSLPGNRDEQFF. CDR3 DNA sequence: TGTGCCAGCAGTCTACCGGGGAATCGGGATGAGCAGTTCTTC.

Worth noting for this clonotype: A much larger clone sits a single nucleotide away, making a read error possible. The V call is TRBV6-2 or TRBV6-3, the J call TRBJ1-5; TRBD1 agrees at 9 bases. Germline CDR1 MNHEY, CDR2 SVGEGT. The V gene end was trimmed by 6 bases and the J gene end by 2 bases; junction bases not matched to a gene: 8. The CDR3 totals 16 residues. The CDR3 here is CASSPGTGMGNQPQHF. CDR3 sequence (DNA): TGTGCCAGCAGCCCCGGGACAGGGATGGGCAATCAGCCCCAGCATTTT.

The chain couples TRBV2 to TRBJ1-4; TRBD1 might be the D (5 bases). V lost 3 bases and J lost 5, with 7 bases in between. In germline, CDR1 is SNHLY, CDR2 FYNNEI. This CDR3 has 13 amino acids. CDR3 amino acids: CASSEGLNEKLFF. In DNA form, the CDR3 reads TGTGCCAGCAGTGAGGGACTGAATGAAAAACTGTTTTTT.